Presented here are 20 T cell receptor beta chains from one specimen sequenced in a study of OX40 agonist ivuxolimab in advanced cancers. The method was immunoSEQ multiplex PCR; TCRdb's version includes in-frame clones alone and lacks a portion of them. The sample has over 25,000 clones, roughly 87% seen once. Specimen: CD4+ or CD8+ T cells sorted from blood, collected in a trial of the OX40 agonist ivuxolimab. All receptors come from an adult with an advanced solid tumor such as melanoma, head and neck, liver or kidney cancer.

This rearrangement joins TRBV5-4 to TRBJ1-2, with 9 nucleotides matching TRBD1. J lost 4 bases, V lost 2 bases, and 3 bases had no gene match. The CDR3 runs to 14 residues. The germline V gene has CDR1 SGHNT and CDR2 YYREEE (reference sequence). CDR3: CASSFGQGSYGYTF. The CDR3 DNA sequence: TGTGCCAGCAGCTTCGGACAGGGGAGCTATGGCTACACCTTC.

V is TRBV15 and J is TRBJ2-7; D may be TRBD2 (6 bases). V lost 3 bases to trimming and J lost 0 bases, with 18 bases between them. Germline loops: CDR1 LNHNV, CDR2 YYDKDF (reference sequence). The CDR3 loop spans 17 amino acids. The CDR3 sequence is CATSRKSFGGSSYEQYF. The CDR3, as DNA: TGTGCCACCAGCAGGAAAAGCTTCGGGGGTAGCTCCTACGAGCAGTACTTC.

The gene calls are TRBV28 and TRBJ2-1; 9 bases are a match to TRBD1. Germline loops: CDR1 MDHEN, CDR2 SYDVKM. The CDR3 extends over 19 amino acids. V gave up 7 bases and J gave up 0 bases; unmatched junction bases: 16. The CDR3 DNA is TGTGCCAGCAACCCCCGGAACAGGGGGCTTGGTACCTCCTACAATGAGCAGTTCTTC. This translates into CASNPRNRGLGTSYNEQFF.

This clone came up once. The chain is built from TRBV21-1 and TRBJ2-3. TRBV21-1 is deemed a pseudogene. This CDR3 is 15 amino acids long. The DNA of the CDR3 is TGTGCCAGCAGCAGGGTCGGGCTCAGCGCAGATACGCAGTATTTT. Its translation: CASSRVGLSADTQYF.

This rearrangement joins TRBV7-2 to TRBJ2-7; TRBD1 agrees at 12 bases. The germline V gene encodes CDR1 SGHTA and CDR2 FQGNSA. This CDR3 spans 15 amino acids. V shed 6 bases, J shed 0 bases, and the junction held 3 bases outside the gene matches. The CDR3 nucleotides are TGTGCCAGCAGAGAGGGACAGGGGGCCTCCTACGAGCAGTACTTC. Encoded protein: CASREGQGASYEQYF.

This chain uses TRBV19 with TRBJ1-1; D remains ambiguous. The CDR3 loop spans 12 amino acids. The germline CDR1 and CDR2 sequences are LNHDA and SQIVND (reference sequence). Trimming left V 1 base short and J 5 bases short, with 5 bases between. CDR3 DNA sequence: TGTGCCAGTAGTATAGGGGTGACTGAAGCTTTCTTT. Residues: CASSIGVTEAFF.

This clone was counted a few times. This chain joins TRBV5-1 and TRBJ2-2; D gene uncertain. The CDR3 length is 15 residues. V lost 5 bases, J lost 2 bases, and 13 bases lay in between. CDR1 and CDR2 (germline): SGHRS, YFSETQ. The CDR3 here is CASSFRNGNTGELFF. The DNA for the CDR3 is TGCGCCAGCAGTTTCAGGAATGGAAACACCGGGGAGCTGTTTTTT.

The CDR3 coding sequence is TGTGCCAGCAGTGAAGAGTGGCTCGTCAACACTGAAGCTTTCTTT. Translating gives CASSEEWLVNTEAFF. The rearrangement joins TRBV6-1 to TRBJ1-1; D is unclear. The CDR3 sequence is 15 residues long. Germline CDR1 reads MNHNS; CDR2 reads SASEGT. The germline V and J ends were trimmed by 1 base and 2 bases, with 11 bases remaining between them.

DNA of the CDR3: TGCGCCAGCAGCTTGGATGATATTAGCACAGATACGCAGTATTTT. Its translation: CASSLDDISTDTQYF. V and J are TRBV5-1 and TRBJ2-3, with D unclear. This CDR3 has 15 residues. The germline gives CDR1 SGHRS, CDR2 YFSETQ. The V end was cut by 0 bases, the J end by 0 bases, with 8 bases between. Full variable domain (missing parts from reference TRBV5-1 and TRBJ2-3): KAGVTQTPRYLIKTRGQQVTLSCSPISGHRSVSWYQQTPGQGLQFLFEYFSETQRNKGNFPGRFSGRQFSNSRSEMNVSTLELGDSALYLCASSLDDISTDTQYFGPGTRLTVL.

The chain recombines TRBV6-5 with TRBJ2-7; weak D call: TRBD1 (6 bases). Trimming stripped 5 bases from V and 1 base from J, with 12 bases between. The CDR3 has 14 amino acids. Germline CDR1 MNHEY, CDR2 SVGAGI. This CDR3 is CASSATDSSYEQYF. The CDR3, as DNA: TGTGCCAGCAGTGCTACGGACAGTTCCTACGAGCAGTACTTC.

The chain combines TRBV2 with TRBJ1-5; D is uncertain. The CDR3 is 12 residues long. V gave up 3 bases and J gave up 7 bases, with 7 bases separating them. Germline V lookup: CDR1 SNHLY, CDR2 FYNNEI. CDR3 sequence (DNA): TGTGCCAGCAGTGACACGCTCCAGCCCCAGCATTTT. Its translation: CASSDTLQPQHF.

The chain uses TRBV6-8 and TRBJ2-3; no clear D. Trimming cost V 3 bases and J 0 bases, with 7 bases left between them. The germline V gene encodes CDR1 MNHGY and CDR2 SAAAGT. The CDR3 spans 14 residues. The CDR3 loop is CASSYLGSTDTQYF. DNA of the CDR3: TGTGCCAGCAGTTATCTAGGGAGCACAGATACGCAGTATTTT.

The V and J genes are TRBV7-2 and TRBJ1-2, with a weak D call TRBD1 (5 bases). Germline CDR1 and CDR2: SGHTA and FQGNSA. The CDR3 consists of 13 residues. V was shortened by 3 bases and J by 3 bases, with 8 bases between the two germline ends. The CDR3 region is CASSFLGHYGYTF. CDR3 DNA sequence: TGTGCCAGCAGCTTCCTGGGGCACTATGGCTACACCTTC.

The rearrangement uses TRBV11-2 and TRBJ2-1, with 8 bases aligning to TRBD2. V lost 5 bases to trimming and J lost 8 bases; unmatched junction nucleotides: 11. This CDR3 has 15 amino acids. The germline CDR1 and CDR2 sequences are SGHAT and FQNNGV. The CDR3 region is CASSGEGLGSDEQFF. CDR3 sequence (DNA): TGTGCCAGCAGCGGAGAGGGACTAGGATCCGATGAGCAGTTCTTC.

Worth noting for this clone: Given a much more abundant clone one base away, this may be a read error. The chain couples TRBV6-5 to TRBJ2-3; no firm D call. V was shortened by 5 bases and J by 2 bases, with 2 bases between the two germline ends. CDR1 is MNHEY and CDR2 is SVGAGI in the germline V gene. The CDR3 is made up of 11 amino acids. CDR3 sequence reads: CASSDTDTQYF. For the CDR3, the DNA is TGTGCCAGCAGTGACACAGATACGCAGTATTTT.

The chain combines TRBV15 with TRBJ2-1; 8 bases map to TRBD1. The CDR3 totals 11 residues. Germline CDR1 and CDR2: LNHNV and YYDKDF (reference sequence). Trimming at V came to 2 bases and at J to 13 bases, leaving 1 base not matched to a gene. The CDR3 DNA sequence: TGTGCCACCAGCAGAACAGGGGGTCAGTTCTTC. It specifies CATSRTGGQFF.

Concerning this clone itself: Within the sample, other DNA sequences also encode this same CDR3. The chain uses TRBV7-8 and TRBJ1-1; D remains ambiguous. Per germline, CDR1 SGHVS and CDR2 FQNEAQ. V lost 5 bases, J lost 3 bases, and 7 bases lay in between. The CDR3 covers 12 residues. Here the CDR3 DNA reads TGTGCCAGCAGCCTCCGGGACACTGAAGCTTTCTTT. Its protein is CASSLRDTEAFF.

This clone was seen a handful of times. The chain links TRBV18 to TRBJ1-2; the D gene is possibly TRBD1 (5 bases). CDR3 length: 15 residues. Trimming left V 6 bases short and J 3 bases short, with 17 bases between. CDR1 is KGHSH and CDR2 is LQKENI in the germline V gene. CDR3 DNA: TGTGCCAGCTCTCGCCCGGGGGGGACGGACTATGGCTACACCTTC. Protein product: CASSRPGGTDYGYTF.

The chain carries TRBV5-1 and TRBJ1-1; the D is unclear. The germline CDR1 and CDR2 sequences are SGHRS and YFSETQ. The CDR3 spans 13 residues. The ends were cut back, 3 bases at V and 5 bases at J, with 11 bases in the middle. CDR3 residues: CASSSRARTEAFF. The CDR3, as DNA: TGCGCCAGCAGCTCCAGAGCTCGGACTGAAGCTTTCTTT.

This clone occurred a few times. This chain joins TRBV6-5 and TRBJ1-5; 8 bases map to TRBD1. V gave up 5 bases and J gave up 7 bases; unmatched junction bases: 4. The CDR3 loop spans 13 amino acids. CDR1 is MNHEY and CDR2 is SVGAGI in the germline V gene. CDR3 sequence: CASSNQGAQPQHF. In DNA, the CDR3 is TGTGCCAGCAGTAATCAGGGGGCCCAGCCCCAGCATTTT.